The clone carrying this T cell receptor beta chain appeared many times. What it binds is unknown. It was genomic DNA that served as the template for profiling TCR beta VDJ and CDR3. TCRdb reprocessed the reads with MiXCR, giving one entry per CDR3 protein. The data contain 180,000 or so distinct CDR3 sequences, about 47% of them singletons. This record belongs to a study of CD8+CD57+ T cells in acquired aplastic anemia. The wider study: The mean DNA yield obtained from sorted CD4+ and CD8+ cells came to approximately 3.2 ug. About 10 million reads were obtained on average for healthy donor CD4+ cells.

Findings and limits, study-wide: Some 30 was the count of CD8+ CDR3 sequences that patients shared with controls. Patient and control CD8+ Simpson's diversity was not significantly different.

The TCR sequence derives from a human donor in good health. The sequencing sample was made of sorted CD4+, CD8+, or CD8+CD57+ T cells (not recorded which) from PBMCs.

The CDR3 sequence: CASSQTAGTSGSKTQYF. CDR3 nucleotide sequence: TGTGCCAGCAGCCAAACAGCCGGGACTAGCGGGAGTAAGACCCAGTACTTC. The V call is TRBV4-2, the J call TRBJ2-5; 14 bases are shared with TRBD2. CDR1 is LGHNA and CDR2 is YNFKEQ in the germline V gene. The CDR3 sequence is 17 residues long. Trimming at V came to 2 bases and at J to 6 bases, leaving 8 bases not matched to a gene.